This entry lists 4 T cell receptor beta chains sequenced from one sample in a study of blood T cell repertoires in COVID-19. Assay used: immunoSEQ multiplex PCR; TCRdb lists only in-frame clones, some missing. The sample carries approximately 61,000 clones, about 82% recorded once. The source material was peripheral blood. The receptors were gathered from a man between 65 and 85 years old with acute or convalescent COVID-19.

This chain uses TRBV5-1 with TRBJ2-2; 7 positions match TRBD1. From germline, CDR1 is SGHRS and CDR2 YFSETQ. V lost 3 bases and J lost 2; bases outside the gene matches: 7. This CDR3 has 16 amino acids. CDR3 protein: CASSSGTVYNTGELFF. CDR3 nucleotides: TGCGCCAGCAGCTCCGGGACAGTTTATAACACCGGGGAGCTGTTTTTT.

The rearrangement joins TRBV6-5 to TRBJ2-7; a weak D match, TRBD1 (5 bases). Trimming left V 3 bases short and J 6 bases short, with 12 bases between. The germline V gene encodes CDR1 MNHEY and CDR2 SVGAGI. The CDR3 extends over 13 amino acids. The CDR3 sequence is CASSYYQGGEQYF. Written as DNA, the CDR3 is TGTGCCAGCAGTTATTATCAGGGTGGCGAGCAGTACTTC.

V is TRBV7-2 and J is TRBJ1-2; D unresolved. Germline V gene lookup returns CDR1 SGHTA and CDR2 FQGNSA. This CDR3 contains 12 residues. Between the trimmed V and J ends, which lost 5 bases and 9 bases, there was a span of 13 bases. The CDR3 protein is CASSREGVSYTF. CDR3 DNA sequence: TGTGCCAGCAGCCGGGAGGGTGTTAGCTACACCTTC.

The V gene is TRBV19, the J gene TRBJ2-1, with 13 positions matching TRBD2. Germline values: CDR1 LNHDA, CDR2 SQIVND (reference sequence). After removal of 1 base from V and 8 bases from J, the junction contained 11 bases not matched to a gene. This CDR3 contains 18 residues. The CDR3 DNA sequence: TGTGCCAGTAGTATAGGACTAGCGGGGGGCCTAGTCAGAGATGAGCAGTTCTTC. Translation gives CASSIGLAGGLVRDEQFF. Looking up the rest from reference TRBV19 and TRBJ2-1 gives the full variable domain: DGGITQSPKYLFRKEGQNVTLSCEQNLNHDAMYWYRQDPGQGLRLIYYSQIVNDFQKGDIAEGYSVSREKKESFPLTVTSAQKNPTAFYLCASSIGLAGGLVRDEQFFGPGTRLTVL.